This TCR beta chain emerged from a study of T cell responses to AZD1222 COVID-19 vaccine. Findings and caveats of the study: CD4 TCRs covered the whole spike, strongest at regions 160-218 and 743-854. Clonal diversity was possibly underestimated, and the donors were mostly white British, with more females.

The CDR3 is made up of 15 amino acids. The V gene's germline CDR1 is SGDLS and CDR2 YYNGEE. V dropped 0 bases and J dropped 8 bases, with 17 bases sitting between them. Sequenced by immunoSEQ multiplex PCR; TCRdb stores in-frame clones only, minus some. This table has about 150,000 clones, more than 90% appearing once. On this clone itself: Its antigen is unidentified.

The receptor was derived from an adult who received the AZD1222 COVID-19 vaccine. This specimen consisted of peripheral blood, obtained 28 days after the second AZD1222 dose. The chain combines TRBV9 with TRBJ1-2; D call uncertain. The CDR3: CASSVDQTSVSGYTF. The CDR3 coding sequence is TGTGCCAGCAGCGTAGACCAGACCTCAGTGAGCGGCTACACCTTC.